One and the same sample provided the 10 T cell receptor beta chains below, sequenced in a study of graft-versus-host responses after intestinal transplantation. This table comes from immunoSEQ multiplex PCR, and its TCRdb copy is limited to in-frame clones, with some not included. The table has more than 85,000 clones, around 83% seen once. These receptors' targets are unknown. This specimen was unstimulated CD4+ T cells sorted from spleen or lymph node cells, taken before intestinal transplant. These TCRs come from a human donor who received an intestinal transplant.

V and J are TRBV19 and TRBJ2-6; D uncertain. This CDR3 contains 16 residues. The germline CDR1 and CDR2 sequences are LNHDA and SQIVND (reference sequence). V gave up 4 bases and J gave up 0 bases, with 10 bases separating them. This CDR3 is CASSSGRFSGANVLTF. The DNA of the CDR3 is TGTGCCAGTAGTAGTGGCCGATTCTCTGGGGCCAACGTCCTGACTTTC.

The chain couples TRBV5-1 to TRBJ2-1; 9 bases agree with TRBD1. Germline lookup yields CDR1 SGHRS and CDR2 YFSETQ. This CDR3 has 14 residues. V shed 4 bases and J 1 base; nucleotides not matched to a gene: 0. The chain's CDR3 is CASSGTGSYNEQFF. The CDR3 DNA reads TGCGCCAGCAGCGGGACAGGGTCCTACAATGAGCAGTTCTTC.

V usage is TRBV9 and J usage is TRBJ2-1; TRBD1 might be the D (5 bases). The germline V gene encodes CDR1 SGDLS and CDR2 YYNGEE. The V and J ends lost 4 bases and 12 bases respectively, with 14 bases between them. The CDR3 is 12 residues long. This CDR3 reads CASSIPGNRQFF. Written as DNA, the CDR3 is TGTGCCAGCAGCATACCAGGGAATCGGCAGTTCTTC.

The rearrangement uses TRBV29-1 and TRBJ1-1; D possibly corresponds to TRBD1 (6 bases). The V gene lost 6 bases and the J gene lost 0 bases, with 14 bases spanning the gap. The CDR3 extends over 14 amino acids. Germline values: CDR1 SQVTM, CDR2 ANQGSEA. This CDR3 reads CSVKRGQLNTEAFF. CDR3 DNA sequence: TGCAGCGTAAAGCGGGGGCAGTTGAACACTGAAGCTTTCTTT.

The chain joins TRBV11-2 to TRBJ2-7, with a possible D match to TRBD1 (5 bases). CDR1 is SGHAT, CDR2 FQNNGV, per germline. The CDR3 extends over 12 amino acids. The germline V and J ends were trimmed by 2 bases and 7 bases, with 9 bases remaining between them. The CDR3 bases are TGTGCCAGCAGCTTAACAGGAGTAGAGCAGTACTTC. It is translated as CASSLTGVEQYF.

A remark on this clone: Other DNA variants within this sample encode the same CDR3. The rearrangement joins TRBV2 to TRBJ2-7, with 7 positions matching TRBD1. Germline CDR1 SNHLY, CDR2 FYNNEI. There are 13 residues in the CDR3. Trimming removed 7 bases from V and 2 bases from J; junction bases left unmatched: 5. CDR3 in DNA: TGTGCCAGCAACTCAGGGGGACCCTACGAGCAGTACTTC. Translated: CASNSGGPYEQYF.

The rearrangement uses TRBV28 and TRBJ2-2, with D perhaps TRBD2 (5 bases). Trimming shortened V by 2 bases and J by 7 bases, and 11 bases separated the two germline ends. The CDR3 is 14 amino acids. CDR1 is MDHEN and CDR2 is SYDVKM in the germline V gene. CDR3 sequence (DNA): TGTGCCAGCAGTTTAGGACTCTTCTACGGGGAGCTGTTTTTT. This gives the protein CASSLGLFYGELFF.

This clone was seen many times. The V gene is TRBV5-1, the J gene TRBJ1-2; 11 bases match TRBD1. Unmatched junction bases numbered 4, after V lost 4 bases and J lost 8 bases. The germline gives CDR1 SGHRS, CDR2 YFSETQ. This CDR3 spans 13 amino acids. Here the CDR3 DNA reads TGCGCCAGCAGCATAGGACAGGGGGCCGGCTACACCTTC. This encodes CASSIGQGAGYTF. Full variable domain (missing parts from reference TRBV5-1 and TRBJ1-2): KAGVTQTPRYLIKTRGQQVTLSCSPISGHRSVSWYQQTPGQGLQFLFEYFSETQRNKGNFPGRFSGRQFSNSRSEMNVSTLELGDSALYLCASSIGQGAGYTFGSGTRLTVV.

This chain joins TRBV5-1 and TRBJ2-2; D may be TRBD1 (6 bases). Trimming shortened V by 2 bases and J by 3 bases, and 11 bases separated the two germline ends. The CDR3 has 15 amino acids. CDR1 is SGHRS, CDR2 YFSETQ, per germline. The CDR3 loop is CASSLLQGDTGELFF. CDR3 in DNA: TGCGCCAGCAGCTTACTACAGGGAGACACCGGGGAGCTGTTTTTT.

The chain combines TRBV6-1 with TRBJ2-2; 9 nucleotides agree with TRBD1. CDR3 length: 15 residues. Per germline, CDR1 MNHNS and CDR2 SASEGT. The trim removed 0 bases at V and 5 bases at J, leaving 1 base unmatched. CDR3 DNA: TGTGCCAGCAGTGAAGCAGGGACAGGGACCGGGGAGCTGTTTTTT. This sequence encodes CASSEAGTGTGELFF.